The T cell receptor (beta chain) under discussion was sequenced for a study of blood T cells in healthy people across ages. Study context: Roughly one uniquely barcoded beta molecule per two T cells was captured.

Study observations and caveats: Significant beta diversity loss was already apparent by age approximately 38, declining roughly linearly.

CDR3 size: 16 residues. Germline V gives CDR1 LGHNA, CDR2 YSLEER. Trimming shortened V by 6 bases and J by 0 bases, and 14 bases separated the two germline ends. Each sample gave at least 6.5 million isolated PBMCs. This clonotype was counted at least ten times. Its antigen remains unidentified. A second roughly 7 to 12 cycle PCR used barcoded and J-beta primers. In TCRdb, the 5' RACE reads were re-called with MiXCR into one record per CDR3 protein. The data hold 550,000 to 600,000 distinct CDR3 sequences, with 27% observed a single time. The origin of this receptor is a woman in her 70s in good health. This chain uses TRBV4-3 with TRBJ1-4; D might be TRBD1 (6 bases). Sample: blood. CDR3 bases: TGCGCCAGCAGACTGGACAGATACTCAACTAATGAAAAACTGTTTTTT. This gives the protein CASRLDRYSTNEKLFF.